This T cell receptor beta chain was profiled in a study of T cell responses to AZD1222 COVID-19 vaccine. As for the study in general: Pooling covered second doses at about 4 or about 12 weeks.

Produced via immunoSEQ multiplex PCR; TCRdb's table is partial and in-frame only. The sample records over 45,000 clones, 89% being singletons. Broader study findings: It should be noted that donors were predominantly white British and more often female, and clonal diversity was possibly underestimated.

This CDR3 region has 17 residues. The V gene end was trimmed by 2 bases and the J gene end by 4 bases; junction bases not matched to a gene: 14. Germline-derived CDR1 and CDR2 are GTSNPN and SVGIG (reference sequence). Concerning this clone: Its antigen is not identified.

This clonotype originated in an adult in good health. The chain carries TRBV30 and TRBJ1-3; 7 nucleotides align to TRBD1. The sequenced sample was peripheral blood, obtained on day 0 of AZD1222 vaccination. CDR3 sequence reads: CAWSSNRQGSFGNTIYF. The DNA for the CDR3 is TGTGCCTGGAGTTCTAACCGACAGGGCAGTTTCGGAAACACCATATATTTT.